What follows are 17 T cell receptor beta chains derived from one specimen sequenced in a study of radiotherapy plus CTLA-4 blockade in lung cancer. Clones were read by immunoSEQ multiplex PCR, and TCRdb kept only the in-frame ones, dropping some. This sample has fewer than 140,000 clones, with 85% found just once. Sequences were derived from peripheral blood, sampled from a patient treated with radiotherapy plus ipilimumab. All receptors come from a human donor with non-small cell lung cancer that progressed on radiotherapy plus ipilimumab. Some clones in this sample may be carry-over from other donors' samples.

V usage is TRBV7-2 and J usage is TRBJ2-7; D is perhaps TRBD1 (5 bases). The CDR3 runs to 15 residues. The V gene's germline CDR1 is SGHTA and CDR2 FQGNSA. The germline V and J ends were trimmed by 5 bases and 1 base, with 15 bases remaining between them. The CDR3: CASSPYSHRSYEQYF. The DNA for the CDR3 is TGTGCCAGCAGCCCTTATAGTCACAGGTCCTACGAGCAGTACTTC. The variable domain in full, with the rest retrieved from reference TRBV7-2 and TRBJ2-7, is GAGVSQSPSNKVTEKGKDVELRCDPISGHTALYWYRQSLGQGLEFLIYFQGNSAPDKSGLPSDRFSAERTGGSVSTLTIQRTQQEDSAVYLCASSPYSHRSYEQYFGPGTRLTVT.

This clone appeared a few times. The rearrangement links TRBV29-1 to TRBJ2-3, with D possibly being TRBD2 (7 bases). V was pared by 7 bases and J by 1 base, with 12 bases between. Germline assignment: CDR1 SQVTM and CDR2 ANQGSEA. CDR3 length: 13 residues. This CDR3 reads CSAWGGGTDTQYF. The CDR3 nucleotides read TGCAGCGCTTGGGGGGGCGGCACAGATACGCAGTATTTT.

The chain combines TRBV11-3 with TRBJ1-2; no clear D. Germline-derived CDR1 and CDR2 are SGHNT and YENEEA. V was cut by 1 base and J by 7 bases, with 22 bases left in between. The CDR3 spans 17 residues. CDR3 sequence reads: CASSLAPFDPSQRGYTF. As DNA, the CDR3 is TGTGCCAGCAGCTTAGCCCCCTTTGACCCGTCCCAGCGTGGCTACACCTTC.

The gene calls are TRBV18 and TRBJ2-7, with D possibly TRBD1 on 6 matching bases. V shed 5 bases and J shed 2 bases, with 16 bases lying between them. Germline lookup yields CDR1 KGHSH and CDR2 LQKENI. The CDR3 loop spans 15 amino acids. Here the CDR3 reads CASSSQSTGTYEQYF. The CDR3 DNA reads as TGTGCCAGCTCATCCCAGTCGACAGGTACCTACGAGCAGTACTTC.

This clone was recorded only once. This rearrangement joins TRBV11-2 to TRBJ2-2; 8 bases map to TRBD1. Germline V gene data show CDR1 as SGHAT and CDR2 as FQNNGV. CDR3 length equals 16 residues. With 5 bases clipped from V and 1 base from J, the junction kept 6 bases outside the gene matches. The chain's CDR3 is CASSPWTGMNTGELFF. CDR3 sequence (DNA): TGTGCCAGCAGCCCCTGGACAGGGATGAACACCGGGGAGCTGTTTTTT.

The rearrangement uses TRBV2 and TRBJ1-4; D gene unclear. The V end was cut by 6 bases, the J end by 5 bases, with 4 bases between. CDR1 is SNHLY, CDR2 FYNNEI, per germline. This CDR3 is built from 11 residues. In DNA form, the CDR3 reads TGTGCCAGCAGGCAGAATGAAAAACTGTTTTTT. This encodes CASRQNEKLFF.

V gene TRBV15 combines with J gene TRBJ1-1, with TRBD1 matching over 8 bases. This CDR3 is 14 amino acids long. The V gene's germline CDR1 is LNHNV and CDR2 YYDKDF (reference sequence). After removal of 8 bases from V and 0 bases from J, the junction contained 5 bases not matched to a gene. This CDR3 reads CATHLDRVNTEAFF. DNA for the CDR3: TGTGCCACCCATCTGGACAGGGTGAACACTGAAGCTTTCTTT.

In this sample, this clone turned up once. V gene TRBV5-4 combines with J gene TRBJ2-5; D may be TRBD2 (7 bases). The CDR3 totals 15 residues. Trimming took off 6 bases at V and 2 bases at J, with 17 bases between the two ends. Per germline, CDR1 SGHNT and CDR2 YYREEE (reference sequence). This CDR3 reads CASTFPGGGQETQYF. Here the CDR3 DNA reads TGTGCCAGCACCTTTCCGGGGGGCGGACAAGAGACCCAGTACTTC.

The chain combines TRBV14 with TRBJ2-7; D may be TRBD2 (6 bases). Looked up from germline, CDR1 is SGHDN and CDR2 is FVKESK. The V gene lost 3 bases and the J gene lost 3 bases, with 21 bases spanning the gap. The CDR3 has 17 amino acids. In DNA, the CDR3 is TGTGCCAGCAGCCACCCCACGTGGAATCGGGGGTTCTACGAGCAGTACTTC. This sequence encodes CASSHPTWNRGFYEQYF. The full variable domain, its missing parts supplied by reference TRBV14 and TRBJ2-7, is EAGVTQFPSHSVIEKGQTVTLRCDPISGHDNLYWYRRVMGKEIKFLLHFVKESKQDESGMPNNRFLAERTGGTYSTLKVQPAELEDSGVYFCASSHPTWNRGFYEQYFGPGTRLTVT.

V is TRBV5-1 and J is TRBJ2-7; no reliable D call. Germline loops: CDR1 SGHRS, CDR2 YFSETQ. The CDR3 is 13 amino acids. V was shortened by 3 bases and J by 0 bases, with 7 bases between the two germline ends. The DNA of the CDR3 is TGCGCCAGCAGCTCAGAGAACTCCTACGAGCAGTACTTC. It yields the protein CASSSENSYEQYF. Looking up the rest from reference TRBV5-1 and TRBJ2-7 gives the full variable domain: KAGVTQTPRYLIKTRGQQVTLSCSPISGHRSVSWYQQTPGQGLQFLFEYFSETQRNKGNFPGRFSGRQFSNSRSEMNVSTLELGDSALYLCASSSENSYEQYFGPGTRLTVT.

The gene calls are TRBV6-6 and TRBJ1-1, with D uncertain. V was cut by 6 bases and J by 7 bases, with 18 bases left in between. Germline V gene lookup returns CDR1 MNHNY and CDR2 SVGAGI (reference sequence). This CDR3 spans 14 amino acids. The CDR3 reads CASSAQRVTYEAFF. CDR3 bases: TGTGCCAGCAGCGCACAGAGAGTTACTTATGAAGCTTTCTTT.

The rearrangement uses TRBV2 and TRBJ2-6; D unclear. V gave up 7 bases and J gave up 0 bases, with 7 bases separating them. Germline V gene lookup returns CDR1 SNHLY and CDR2 FYNNEI. The length of the CDR3 is 14 residues. The CDR3 is CASTVDSGANVLTF. CDR3 nucleotides: TGTGCCAGCACGGTGGACTCTGGGGCCAACGTCCTGACTTTC. Drawing the rest from reference TRBV2 and TRBJ2-6, the complete variable domain is EPEVTQTPSHQVTQMGQEVILRCVPISNHLYFYWYRQILGQKVEFLVSFYNNEISEKSEIFDDQFSVERPDGSNFTLKIRSTKLEDSAMYFCASTVDSGANVLTFGAGSRLTVL.

CDR3 residues: CASYRGSLRTDTQYF. CDR3 DNA sequence: TGCGCCAGTTACAGGGGATCGCTCCGCACAGATACGCAGTATTTT. The rearrangement uses TRBV5-1 and TRBJ2-3; 7 bases align to TRBD1. CDR1 SGHRS and CDR2 YFSETQ come from the germline V gene. The CDR3 totals 15 residues. With V trimmed by 8 bases and J by 1 base, 10 bases remained unmatched.

The V gene is TRBV4-2, the J gene TRBJ1-6, with unresolved D. Germline CDR1 and CDR2: LGHNA and YNFKEQ. The CDR3 loop spans 15 amino acids. With 0 bases removed from V and 7 bases from J, the gap between germline ends came to 10 bases. CDR3 DNA sequence: TGTGCCAGCAGCCAAGAGGCAGGCGCGAATTCACCCCTCCACTTT. Translated, it gives CASSQEAGANSPLHF.

The CDR3 loop reads CASSLYVITNQPQHF. Written as DNA, the CDR3 is TGTGCCAGCAGCTTGTATGTGATCACAAATCAGCCCCAGCATTTT. V usage is TRBV5-6 and J usage is TRBJ1-5; no firm D call. Deletions cut 1 base from V and 4 bases from J, with 12 bases between. The CDR3 sequence is 15 residues long. Germline V lookup: CDR1 SGHDT, CDR2 YYEEEE.

The chain joins TRBV30 to TRBJ2-5; 10 nucleotides match TRBD2. The germline V gene encodes CDR1 GTSNPN and CDR2 SVGIG (reference sequence). The CDR3 is 15 amino acids. V trimming: 2 bases; J trimming: 5 bases; junction bases outside the gene matches: 8. CDR3 amino acids: CAWSLSGGALETQYF. As DNA, the CDR3 is TGTGCCTGGAGTTTAAGCGGGGGGGCCTTGGAGACCCAGTACTTC.

Of note for this clone: Other DNA sequences in this sample translate to the same CDR3. This sequence joins TRBV5-1 and TRBJ1-1; a weak D match, TRBD1 (6 bases). CDR3 length: 14 residues. The germline V gene encodes CDR1 SGHRS and CDR2 YFSETQ. Trimming left V 0 bases short and J 1 base short, with 7 bases between. CDR3: CASSLDRANTEAFF. As DNA, the CDR3 is TGCGCCAGCAGCTTGGACAGGGCGAACACTGAAGCTTTCTTT.